This T cell receptor (beta chain) was sequenced for a study of tumor-infiltrating lymphocytes in primary liver carcinoma. Overall study results and limits: Whereas tumor region pairs overlapped more, tumor-adjacent and tumor-blood pairs overlapped less.

With regard to this clonotype: Its antigen remains unidentified. This could be a read error, since a much larger clone is one nucleotide away.

Researchers generated TCR beta cDNA from 500 to 600 ng of total RNA, relying on a constant-region primer. Libraries of TCR beta came from three nested multiplex PCR rounds with slightly modified ARM-PCR. The opening two PCR rounds, about 11 cycles each, paired TRBV1-TRBV30 forward primers with a C-beta reverse primer. TCRdb re-derived calls from the multiplex PCR reads in MiXCR, one entry per CDR3 protein. The repertoire holds 190,000 or so distinct CDR3 sequences, with less than 75% as singletons. Germline V gene sequence: CDR1 LGHNT, CDR2 FRNRAP. The CDR3 sequence is 12 residues long. The source of the blood RNA was unsorted whole blood, and germline DNA was extracted as well. Blood samples of about 4 milliliters were drawn preoperatively.

The chain combines TRBV12-5 with TRBJ2-5; D is undetermined. The specimen was peripheral blood. This TCR was recovered from a woman aged 55 to 70 with primary liver carcinoma and hepatitis B virus infection. The CDR3 DNA sequence: TGTTCTAGTGCCACGGCACAAGAGACCCAGTACTTC. It translates to CSSATAQETQYF.